A single sample is the source of the 22 T cell receptor beta chains below, sequenced in a study of cytomegalovirus exposure and HLA in healthy donors. The PCR had 60 Vbeta and 13 Jbeta primers. The protocol was immunoSEQ multiplex PCR, while the TCRdb copy is restricted to in-frame clones and leaves out a portion. The table has about 130,000 clones, approximately 80% seen once; the top ten hold around 1.8%. What was sequenced was PBMCs. The origin of the receptors is a man over 45 in good health and CMV-seronegative.

In nucleotides, the CDR3 is TGTGCCAGCAGCTTAGAAGCCCCCGGGACAGGGGATGAGACCCAGTACTTC. Its translation: CASSLEAPGTGDETQYF. The V call is TRBV7-2, the J call TRBJ2-5, with TRBD1 identical over 10 bases. Germline V gene sequence: CDR1 SGHTA, CDR2 FQGNSA. The V and J ends lost 1 base and 5 bases, in that order; junction bases with no gene match: 10. The CDR3 is made up of 17 amino acids.

This clone occurred a few times. The chain joins TRBV28 to TRBJ1-5, with D maybe TRBD1 (5 bases). The CDR3 is made up of 15 amino acids. Trimming removed 6 bases at V and 1 base at J, with 13 bases between. Germline CDR1 and CDR2: MDHEN and SYDVKM. The CDR3 region is CASSFPGPSNQPQHF. The CDR3 DNA reads as TGTGCCAGCAGCTTCCCAGGGCCCAGCAATCAGCCCCAGCATTTT.

This clone was seen only a few times. The V gene is TRBV29-1, the J gene TRBJ2-7; D is uncertain. The germline V and J ends were trimmed by 5 bases and 7 bases, with 18 bases remaining between them. The CDR3 covers 13 residues. Per germline, CDR1 SQVTM and CDR2 ANQGSEA. The CDR3 DNA follows: TGCAGCGTTAGAAAGTCATCCGCGTTTGAGCAGTACTTC. Encoded protein: CSVRKSSAFEQYF.

This clone was seen a few times. This chain joins TRBV19 and TRBJ2-2; maybe TRBD1 (6 bases). V gave up 4 bases and J gave up 6 bases, with 9 bases separating them. The CDR3 totals 13 residues. Germline V gene data show CDR1 as LNHDA and CDR2 as SQIVND (reference sequence). The CDR3 sequence is CASSNRDAGELFF. Here the CDR3 DNA reads TGTGCCAGTAGTAACAGGGATGCCGGGGAGCTGTTTTTT.

Only a few counts were recorded for this clone. V usage is TRBV18 and J usage is TRBJ1-1; the match to TRBD1 covers 9 bases. The germline V gene encodes CDR1 KGHSH and CDR2 LQKENI. CDR3 size: 16 residues. The V gene end was trimmed by 5 bases and the J gene end by 3 bases; junction bases not matched to a gene: 10. The DNA of the CDR3 is TGTGCCAGCTCATCCACCTCGGACAGGGGTGACACTGAAGCTTTCTTT. Its protein product is CASSSTSDRGDTEAFF. Full variable domain (remainder filled in from reference TRBV18 and TRBJ1-1): NAGVMQNPRHLVRRRGQEARLRCSPMKGHSHVYWYRQLPEEGLKFMVYLQKENIIDESGMPKERFSAEFPKEGPSILRIQQVVRGDSAAYFCASSSTSDRGDTEAFFGQGTRLTVV.

CDR3 DNA sequence: TGTGCCAGCCAAGAAGGCGGGGGCAATCAGCCCCAGCATTTT. Translated: CASQEGGGNQPQHF. The chain carries TRBV7-9 and TRBJ1-5; D remains unclear. Germline values: CDR1 SEHNR, CDR2 FQNEAQ (reference sequence). With 8 bases removed from V and 2 bases from J, the gap between germline ends came to 13 bases. This CDR3 has 14 residues.

The chain joins TRBV11-3 to TRBJ2-6; 7 bases are shared with TRBD1. Trimming at V came to 6 bases and at J to 4 bases, leaving 6 bases not matched to a gene. The germline V gene has CDR1 SGHNT and CDR2 YENEEA. The CDR3 consists of 15 residues. The CDR3 reads CASSSTGVGANVLTF. As DNA, the CDR3 is TGTGCCAGCAGTTCAACAGGGGTCGGGGCCAACGTCCTGACTTTC.

V gene TRBV7-2 combines with J gene TRBJ1-3, with D unresolved. Germline V CDR1 and CDR2: SGHTA, FQGNSA. CDR3 length: 15 residues. The ends were cut back, 4 bases at V and 0 bases at J, with 10 bases in the middle. The CDR3 sequence: CASSSAPSSGNTIYF. In DNA, the CDR3 is TGTGCCAGCAGCTCTGCTCCTAGCTCTGGAAACACCATATATTTT.

The gene calls are TRBV19 and TRBJ2-7; no reliable D call. There are 13 residues in the CDR3. Trimming left V 1 base short and J 6 bases short, with 10 bases between. Germline CDR1 LNHDA, CDR2 SQIVND (reference sequence). CDR3 loop: CASSIAPRSEQYF. CDR3 sequence (DNA): TGTGCCAGTAGTATAGCCCCCCGGTCCGAGCAGTACTTC.

This sequence joins TRBV19 and TRBJ1-5; D remains ambiguous. Trimming left V 3 bases short and J 5 bases short, with 14 bases between. The CDR3 contains 15 residues. Looked up from germline, CDR1 is LNHDA and CDR2 is SQIVND (reference sequence). CDR3 sequence (DNA): TGTGCCAGTAGTATGGGGTCCGGGGTACATCAGCCCCAGCATTTT. This encodes CASSMGSGVHQPQHF.

This chain uses TRBV15 with TRBJ1-4; 10 bases fit TRBD1. Looked up from germline, CDR1 is LNHNV and CDR2 is YYDKDF (reference sequence). The CDR3 length is 16 residues. J lost 11 bases, V lost 0 bases, and 9 bases had no gene match. This CDR3 reads CATSRDLGTGVGKLFF. The CDR3 DNA reads TGTGCCACCAGCAGAGATCTCGGGACAGGGGTGGGGAAACTGTTTTTT.

For the CDR3, the DNA is TGTGCCAGCAGTCGGACTAGCGGGTTTGTGAATGAGCAGTTCTTC. It specifies CASSRTSGFVNEQFF. The chain links TRBV6-6 to TRBJ2-1, with 11 bases aligning to TRBD2. Germline V CDR1 and CDR2: MNHNY, SVGAGI (reference sequence). J was trimmed by 7 bases and V by 5 bases; bases with no gene match: 7. The CDR3 runs to 15 residues.

This chain connects TRBV7-8 to TRBJ1-2, with 8 bases lining up with TRBD1. Germline CDR1 is SGHVS and CDR2 is FQNEAQ. V trimming: 5 bases; J trimming: 7 bases; junction bases outside the gene matches: 15. CDR3 length: 16 residues. The CDR3 region has the DNA TGTGCCAGCAGCCCCCGGACAGGGCTTAGGGCTGGTGGCTACACCTTC. This translates into CASSPRTGLRAGGYTF.

This clone is a singleton in its sample. This chain uses TRBV20-1 with TRBJ2-1, with a weak D call TRBD2 (6 bases). CDR3 size: 11 residues. Germline loops: CDR1 DFQATT, CDR2 SNEGSKA (reference sequence). The V end was cut by 6 bases, the J end by 7 bases, with 10 bases between. This CDR3 is CSAEGRNEQFF. The CDR3 DNA reads as TGCAGTGCGGAAGGGAGGAATGAGCAGTTCTTC.

The CDR3 sequence is CASSKDRKNTEAFF. The CDR3 DNA reads TGTGCCAGCAGCAAGGACAGGAAAAACACTGAAGCTTTCTTT. This chain connects TRBV11-2 to TRBJ1-1, with 7 bases matching TRBD1. Germline V gene sequence: CDR1 SGHAT, CDR2 FQNNGV. The V segment lost 5 bases and the J segment 2 bases; nucleotides outside the gene matches: 5. The CDR3 has 14 residues.

This clone has only a few counts. V and J are TRBV25-1 and TRBJ2-3, with a tentative D call TRBD2 (6 bases). The length of the CDR3 is 13 residues. V lost 8 bases and J lost 6, with 15 bases in between. Germline CDR1 and CDR2: MGHDK and SYGVNS. The DNA for the CDR3 is TGTGCCAGCGAGGGACTCACCCGTGATACGCAGTATTTT. It encodes CASEGLTRDTQYF. Complete variable domain (other parts from reference TRBV25-1 and TRBJ2-3): EADIYQTPRYLVIGTGKKITLECSQTMGHDKMYWYQQDPGMELHLIHYSYGVNSTEKGDLSSESTVSRIRTEHFPLTLESARPSHTSQYLCASEGLTRDTQYFGPGTRLTVL.

The rearrangement joins TRBV7-3 to TRBJ2-3; D not certain. Trimming cost V 5 bases and J 3 bases, with 12 bases left between them. CDR3 length: 14 residues. Germline assignment: CDR1 SGHTA and CDR2 FQGTGA. CDR3 bases: TGTGCCAGCAGCCCTGGTGACATGACAGATACGCAGTATTTT. Amino acid sequence: CASSPGDMTDTQYF. The variable domain in full, with the rest retrieved from reference TRBV7-3 and TRBJ2-3, is GAGVSQTPSNKVTEKGKYVELRCDPISGHTALYWYRQSLGQGPEFLIYFQGTGAADDSGLPNDRFFAVRPEGSVSTLKIQRTERGDSAVYLCASSPGDMTDTQYFGPGTRLTVL.

This clone was observed a single time. V is TRBV9 and J is TRBJ2-5; TRBD1 matches at 7 bases. The CDR3 loop spans 12 amino acids. The J segment lost 5 bases and the V segment lost 3 bases, leaving 1 base of the junction unmatched. Germline V lookup: CDR1 SGDLS, CDR2 YYNGEE. CDR3 sequence (DNA): TGTGCCAGCAGCGGACAGGGCGAGACCCAGTACTTC. It is translated as CASSGQGETQYF.

The chain has TRBV5-4 and TRBJ1-2, with 7 bases matching TRBD1. The CDR3 has 15 residues. Germline CDR1 is SGHNT and CDR2 is YYREEE (reference sequence). J gave up 8 bases and V 2 bases, and 12 bases lay outside the gene matches. The CDR3 coding sequence is TGTGCCAGCAGCTTTGTCGACAGGGCGGAGAGGGGCTACACCTTC. It is translated as CASSFVDRAERGYTF. Based on the CDR3 plus reference TRBV5-4 and TRBJ1-2, the full variable domain is ETGVTQSPTHLIKTRGQQVTLRCSSQSGHNTVSWYQQALGQGPQFIFQYYREEENGRGNFPPRFSGLQFPNYSSELNVNALELDDSALYLCASSFVDRAERGYTFGSGTRLTVV.

The chain joins TRBV10-3 to TRBJ2-7; 7 bases fit TRBD2. The CDR3 contains 12 residues. Germline CDR1 and CDR2: ENHRY and SYGVKD. Trimming took 8 bases from V and 6 from J; bases not matched to a gene: 7. In nucleotides, the CDR3 is TGTGCCATCGGGGACTACGGGGGCGAGCAGTACTTC. Translation: CAIGDYGGEQYF.

A word on this clone: One junction end does not reproduce the germline sequence, and a read error may be involved. This chain joins TRBV7-9 and TRBJ1-2; 7 bases agree with TRBD1. CDR3 length: 12 amino acids. Per germline, CDR1 SEHNR and CDR2 FQNEAQ (reference sequence). The CDR3 DNA sequence: TGTTCCAGCAGCGGAGACAGGGACGGCTACACCTTC. As protein: CSSSGDRDGYTF.

This chain links TRBV2 with TRBJ1-2, with a weak D call TRBD1 (6 bases). The V end lost 6 bases, the J end lost 4 bases, and 18 bases lay between the germline ends. The CDR3 consists of 15 residues. Germline-derived CDR1 and CDR2 are SNHLY and FYNNEI. Written as DNA, the CDR3 is TGTGCCAGCAGGGCGGAGGGGGGGCAGGTCTATGGCTACACCTTC. The encoded protein is CASRAEGGQVYGYTF.